These 29 T cell receptor beta chains originate from one sample sequenced in a study of patients and donors after allogeneic stem cell transplantation. MiXCR was run by TCRdb on the RT-PCR reads, yielding one entry per CDR3 protein. Of about a million distinct CDR3 sequences detected, about a sixth appear once; the ten largest clones hold around 6%. Specimen: blood, either unsorted or a sorted T cell fraction (not recorded which). The origin of the receptors is a human donor who was either an allogeneic HSCT recipient or a stem cell or donor lymphocyte infusion donor (not recorded which). It is not recorded whose cells these are; they may come from a transplant donor.

This clonotype appeared a few times. The genes are TRBV6-1 and TRBJ1-3; D is undetermined. Germline loops: CDR1 MNHNS, CDR2 SASEGT. The CDR3 is 14 residues long. Trimming pared 4 bases from V and 3 bases from J, leaving 10 bases between. In DNA form, the CDR3 reads TGTGCCAGCAGTGCAGCGGGTTTTGGAAACACCATATATTTT. This encodes CASSAAGFGNTIYF.

The chain carries TRBV21-1 and TRBJ2-2; the table's D call, TRBD1, was not checked against the DNA. TRBV21-1 is labeled a pseudogene. The CDR3 covers 16 residues. CDR3 nucleotides: TGTGCCAGCAGCAAACAGGGGACAGGGAACACCGGGGAGCTGTTTTTT. It is translated as CASSKQGTGNTGELFF.

This clonotype was seen a handful of times. V gene TRBV9 combines with J gene TRBJ2-5, with D possibly TRBD2 on 5 matching bases. The CDR3 has 12 residues. The germline V gene encodes CDR1 SGDLS and CDR2 YYNGEE. Deletions cut 4 bases from V and 7 bases from J, with 11 bases between. CDR3 protein: CASSYGGGTQYF. The CDR3 DNA reads as TGTGCCAGCAGCTACGGAGGTGGGACCCAGTACTTC.

This chain connects TRBV7-9 to TRBJ2-5; no reliable D call. Between the trimmed V and J ends, which lost 0 bases and 3 bases, there was a span of 11 bases. Germline V gene sequence: CDR1 SEHNR, CDR2 FQNEAQ (reference sequence). The CDR3 consists of 15 residues. The CDR3 here is CASSLALGREETQYF. The CDR3 DNA follows: TGTGCCAGCAGCTTAGCGCTGGGAAGAGAAGAGACCCAGTACTTC.

The chain employs TRBV6-1 and TRBJ1-3, with a possible D match to TRBD1 (6 bases). Trimming removed 4 bases at V and 1 base at J, with 14 bases between. Germline CDR1 reads MNHNS; CDR2 reads SASEGT. The CDR3 sequence is 16 residues long. CDR3 protein: CASSAQKTGSGNTIYF. The CDR3 DNA reads as TGTGCCAGCAGTGCACAGAAGACAGGATCTGGAAACACCATATATTTT.

V and J are TRBV30 and TRBJ1-1; D remains unclear. The CDR3 has 14 residues. With 4 bases removed from V and 0 bases from J, the gap between germline ends came to 12 bases. Germline-derived CDR1 and CDR2 are GTSNPN and SVGIG (reference sequence). Here the CDR3 reads CAWTLGRVNTEAFF. The CDR3 coding sequence is TGTGCCTGGACCTTAGGACGGGTGAACACTGAAGCTTTCTTT. The variable domain in full, completed from reference TRBV30 and TRBJ1-1, reads SQTIHQWPATLVQPVGSPLSLECTVEGTSNPNLYWYRQAAGRGLQLLFYSVGIGQISSEVPQNLSASRPQDRQFILSSKKLLLSDSGFYLCAWTLGRVNTEAFFGQGTRLTVV.

The chain has TRBV24-1 and TRBJ2-7; perhaps TRBD2 as D (6 bases). Per the germline V gene, CDR1 is KGHDR and CDR2 is SFDVKD. The CDR3 is 15 residues long. The germline V and J ends were trimmed by 4 bases and 1 base, with 13 bases remaining between them. The CDR3 region is CATSDAAGLSYEQYF. CDR3 DNA sequence: TGTGCCACCAGTGACGCCGCGGGACTGTCCTACGAGCAGTACTTC.

This clonotype was counted at least ten times. The rearrangement uses TRBV4-1 and TRBJ2-3; 10 bases are a match to TRBD1. The CDR3 is 17 amino acids. V shed 3 bases and J 2 bases; nucleotides not matched to a gene: 8. CDR1 MGHRA and CDR2 YSYEKL come from the germline V gene. The CDR3 DNA reads TGCGCCAGCAGCCAGCTGGGGACAGGGGCCGCCACAGATACGCAGTATTTT. Its translation is CASSQLGTGAATDTQYF.

CDR3 amino acids: CASSYSPGINYGYTF. The DNA of the CDR3 is TGTGCCAGCAGTTACTCACCCGGCATTAACTATGGCTACACCTTC. The rearrangement links TRBV6-5 to TRBJ1-2; D is unclear. Germline loops: CDR1 MNHEY, CDR2 SVGAGI. V lost 0 bases and J lost 1, with 9 bases in between. The CDR3 is made up of 15 amino acids.

This clonotype came up a few times. The chain is built from TRBV4-3 and TRBJ2-4; D is unresolved. CDR3 size: 16 residues. V lost 2 bases and J lost 0, with 11 bases in between. Germline CDR1 is LGHNA and CDR2 is YSLEER. CDR3 loop: CASSQFAGPAKNIQYF. The CDR3 DNA is TGCGCCAGCAGCCAATTTGCCGGCCCAGCCAAAAACATTCAGTACTTC.

This clonotype occurred a few times. V is TRBV5-5 and J is TRBJ2-1; possible D gene TRBD2, 6 bases. The CDR3 has 15 amino acids. Trimming left V 6 bases short and J 7 bases short, with 20 bases between. Germline CDR1 SGHKS, CDR2 YYEKEE (reference sequence). In DNA form, the CDR3 reads TGTGCCAGCATCCGCCGGGACTCCAGAGTTAATGAGCAGTTCTTC. It specifies CASIRRDSRVNEQFF.

This clonotype was detected a few times. The chain couples TRBV12-3 or TRBV12-4 to TRBJ2-5, with 7 bases matching TRBD1. There are 19 residues in the CDR3. The junction had 15 bases not matched to a gene; V was cut back by 2 bases and J by 0 bases. The CDR3 loop is CASSLRRVRLTGYQETQYF. CDR3 bases: TGTGCCAGCAGTTTAAGAAGAGTTAGGCTGACAGGGTACCAAGAGACCCAGTACTTC.

There are a few counts of this clonotype. V and J are TRBV12-3 or TRBV12-4 and TRBJ1-2; D unclear. Between the trimmed V and J ends, which lost 1 base and 7 bases, there was a span of 13 bases. This CDR3 region has 14 residues. CDR3 protein: CASSLGSGEAGYTF. DNA of the CDR3: TGTGCCAGCAGTTTAGGATCAGGTGAAGCTGGCTACACCTTC.

This rearrangement joins TRBV4-3 to TRBJ2-3; 10 bases agree with TRBD1. The V gene end was trimmed by 3 bases and the J gene end by 5 bases; junction bases not matched to a gene: 5. CDR1 and CDR2 (germline): LGHNA, YSLEER. The CDR3 covers 15 residues. The CDR3 DNA sequence: TGCGCCAGCAGCCAGGGGACAGGGGTTAAAGATACGCAGTATTTT. It is translated as CASSQGTGVKDTQYF.

This sequence joins TRBV5-6 and TRBJ2-1; TRBD1 might be the D (5 bases). V gave up 2 bases and J gave up 4 bases, with 16 bases separating them. The CDR3 has 16 residues. CDR1 and CDR2 from the germline V gene are SGHDT and YYEEEE. The CDR3 loop reads CASSFGWKGKYNEQFF. CDR3 nucleotides: TGTGCCAGCAGCTTTGGCTGGAAGGGGAAATACAATGAGCAGTTCTTC.

This clonotype was counted only a few times. The genes are TRBV5-1 and TRBJ2-7; 9 bases are a match to TRBD1. The V gene's germline CDR1 is SGHRS and CDR2 YFSETQ. This CDR3 contains 13 residues. V lost 5 bases to trimming and J lost 6 bases; unmatched junction nucleotides: 6. The chain's CDR3 is CASSRQGDSEQYF. The CDR3 DNA reads TGCGCCAGCAGTAGACAGGGGGATTCCGAGCAGTACTTC.

This clonotype was observed a handful of times. This chain links TRBV25-1 with TRBJ1-2; the D is unclear. CDR3 size: 12 residues. The germline gives CDR1 MGHDK, CDR2 SYGVNS. V was clipped by 4 bases and J by 7 bases, with 10 bases between them. The DNA of the CDR3 is TGTGCCAGCAGTGCCAATATCCTTGGCTACACCTTC. Translating gives CASSANILGYTF.

This clonotype was detected only a few times. The chain is built from TRBV30 and TRBJ2-5, with D maybe TRBD2 (7 bases). The CDR3 runs 13 residues. Germline V lookup: CDR1 GTSNPN, CDR2 SVGIG (reference sequence). Trimming stripped 5 bases from V and 5 bases from J, with 15 bases between. CDR3 amino acids: CAWSFRGGETQYF. The DNA of the CDR3 is TGTGCCTGGTCCTTCAGGGGAGGGGAGACCCAGTACTTC.

This clonotype was seen a handful of times. The rearrangement joins TRBV29-1 to TRBJ2-2, with a weak D call TRBD1 (5 bases). V lost 4 bases to trimming and J lost 2 bases, with 11 bases between them. Germline assignment: CDR1 SQVTM and CDR2 ANQGSEA. CDR3 length: 14 amino acids. For the CDR3, the DNA is TGCAGCGTTGGGGGCTTGTTTAACACCGGGGAGCTGTTTTTT. It is translated as CSVGGLFNTGELFF.

The genes are TRBV20-1 and TRBJ1-1; D not resolved. V gave up 0 bases and J gave up 7 bases, with 15 bases separating them. Germline CDR1 and CDR2: DFQATT and SNEGSKA (reference sequence). This CDR3 has 14 residues. The CDR3 coding sequence is TGCAGTGCTAGAGATCCCAAACGGTCCCTTGAAGCTTTCTTT. This codes for CSARDPKRSLEAFF.

This clonotype turned up a few times. The rearrangement uses TRBV3-1 and TRBJ2-1; 9 bases agree with TRBD1. CDR1 is LGHDT, CDR2 YNNKEL, per germline (reference sequence). The V segment lost 2 bases and the J segment 9 bases; nucleotides outside the gene matches: 8. This CDR3 spans 15 amino acids. CDR3 protein: CASSQPGQGFCEQFF. CDR3 sequence (DNA): TGTGCCAGCAGCCAACCGGGACAGGGATTTTGTGAGCAGTTCTTC.

CDR3 sequence reads: CSARLAGGKTGELFF. CDR3 in DNA: TGCAGTGCTAGACTAGCGGGGGGTAAAACCGGGGAGCTGTTTTTT. J is TRBJ2-2 and V is TRBV20-1, with 11 bases identical to TRBD2. The ends lost 2 bases at V and 5 bases at J; junction bases unmatched: 4. Germline lookup yields CDR1 DFQATT and CDR2 SNEGSKA (reference sequence). The length of the CDR3 is 15 residues.

The chain carries TRBV4-3 and TRBJ1-4; 7 nucleotides agree with TRBD1. V gave up 3 bases and J gave up 3 bases; unmatched junction bases: 7. There are 16 residues in the CDR3. CDR1 LGHNA and CDR2 YSLEER come from the germline V gene. Here the CDR3 reads CASSQTNRGANEKLFF. The CDR3 nucleotides are TGCGCCAGCAGCCAGACTAACAGGGGTGCTAATGAAAAACTGTTTTTT.

This clonotype was detected a few times. The chain recombines TRBV30 with TRBJ2-7; D assignment may be TRBD1 or TRBD2 (6 bases each). This CDR3 comprises 12 residues. The V end lost 4 bases, the J end lost 2 bases, and 9 bases lay between the germline ends. Germline V gene sequence: CDR1 GTSNPN, CDR2 SVGIG (reference sequence). The CDR3 spells CAWKGGPYEQYF. CDR3 coding DNA: TGTGCCTGGAAGGGGGGTCCCTACGAGCAGTACTTC.

The chain recombines TRBV7-2 with TRBJ2-4; TRBD1 agrees at 7 bases. V lost 5 bases, J lost 7 bases, and 5 bases stayed unmatched. The CDR3 runs 13 residues. Germline V gene sequence: CDR1 SGHTA, CDR2 FQGNSA. The CDR3 DNA follows: TGTGCCAGCAGCCCCAGACAGGGTAACATTCAGTACTTC. The encoded protein is CASSPRQGNIQYF.

The chain recombines TRBV5-1 with TRBJ2-1, with D unresolved. Trimming left V 2 bases short and J 0 bases short, with 9 bases between. The CDR3 has 15 residues. The germline V gene encodes CDR1 SGHRS and CDR2 YFSETQ. The CDR3 loop reads CASSFNRPSYNEQFF. Written as DNA, the CDR3 is TGCGCCAGCAGCTTTAACCGGCCCTCCTACAATGAGCAGTTCTTC. The variable domain in full, with the rest retrieved from reference TRBV5-1 and TRBJ2-1, is KAGVTQTPRYLIKTRGQQVTLSCSPISGHRSVSWYQQTPGQGLQFLFEYFSETQRNKGNFPGRFSGRQFSNSRSEMNVSTLELGDSALYLCASSFNRPSYNEQFFGPGTRLTVL.

The CDR3 sequence is CASSYRKYQPQHF. CDR3 in DNA: TGTGCCAGCTCATACAGGAAATATCAGCCCCAGCATTTT. The chain joins TRBV18 to TRBJ1-5; tentative D call: TRBD1 (5 bases). V was pared by 5 bases and J by 5 bases, with 10 bases between. This CDR3 is built from 13 residues. Germline lookup yields CDR1 KGHSH and CDR2 LQKENI.

This clonotype has more than one count but fewer than ten. The J gene is TRBJ2-7, the V gene TRBV24-1, with no clear D. CDR3 size: 12 residues. Trimming took off 3 bases at V and 3 bases at J, with 5 bases between the two ends. Germline assignment: CDR1 KGHDR and CDR2 SFDVKD. CDR3 coding DNA: TGTGCCACCAGTGATGACCACTACGAGCAGTACTTC. Its translation: CATSDDHYEQYF.

This clonotype was picked up a small number of times. This rearrangement joins TRBV2 to TRBJ2-7; a weak D match, TRBD1 (5 bases). Germline CDR1 SNHLY, CDR2 FYNNEI. The V gene lost 4 bases and the J gene lost 2 bases, with 12 bases spanning the gap. The CDR3 covers 14 residues. The CDR3: CASSVPGIPYEQYF. The CDR3 coding sequence is TGTGCCAGCAGTGTCCCAGGGATTCCCTACGAGCAGTACTTC.